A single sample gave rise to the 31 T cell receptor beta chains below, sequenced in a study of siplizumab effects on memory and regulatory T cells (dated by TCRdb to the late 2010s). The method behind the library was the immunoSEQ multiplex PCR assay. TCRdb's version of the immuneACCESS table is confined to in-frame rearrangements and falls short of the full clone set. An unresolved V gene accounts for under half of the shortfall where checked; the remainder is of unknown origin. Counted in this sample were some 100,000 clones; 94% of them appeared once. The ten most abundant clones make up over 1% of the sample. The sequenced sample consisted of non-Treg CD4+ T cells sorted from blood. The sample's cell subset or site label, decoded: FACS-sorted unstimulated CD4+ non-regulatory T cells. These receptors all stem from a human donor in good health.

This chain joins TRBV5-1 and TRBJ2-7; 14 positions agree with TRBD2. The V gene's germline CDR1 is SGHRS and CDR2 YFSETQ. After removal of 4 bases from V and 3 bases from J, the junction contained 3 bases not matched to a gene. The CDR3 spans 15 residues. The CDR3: CASSIGTSGSYEQYF. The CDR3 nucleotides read TGCGCCAGCAGCATCGGGACTAGCGGGAGCTACGAGCAGTACTTC.

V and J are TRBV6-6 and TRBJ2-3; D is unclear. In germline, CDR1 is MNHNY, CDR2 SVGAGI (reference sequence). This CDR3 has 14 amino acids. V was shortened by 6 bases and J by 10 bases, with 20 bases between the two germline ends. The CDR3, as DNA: TGTGCCAGCAGCCCCGTGGAGTCTGGGATTGCGCAGTATTTT. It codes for CASSPVESGIAQYF.

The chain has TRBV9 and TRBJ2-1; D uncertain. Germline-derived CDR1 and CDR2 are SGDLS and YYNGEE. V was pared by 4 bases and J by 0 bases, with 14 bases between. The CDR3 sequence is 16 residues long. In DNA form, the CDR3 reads TGTGCCAGCAGCCCAGAAGGGTTCAGCTCCTACAATGAGCAGTTCTTC. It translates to CASSPEGFSSYNEQFF.

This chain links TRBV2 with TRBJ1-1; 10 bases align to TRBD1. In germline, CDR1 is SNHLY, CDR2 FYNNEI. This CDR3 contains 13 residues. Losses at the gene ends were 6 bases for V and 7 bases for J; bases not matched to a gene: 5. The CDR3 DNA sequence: TGTGCCAGCAGGGAGAGGACAGGGGGTGAAGCTTTCTTT. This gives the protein CASRERTGGEAFF.

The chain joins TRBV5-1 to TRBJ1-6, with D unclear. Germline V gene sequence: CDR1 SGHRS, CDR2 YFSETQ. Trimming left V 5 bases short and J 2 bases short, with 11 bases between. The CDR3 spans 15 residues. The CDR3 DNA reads TGCGCCAGCAGTTCGACTGGACCCTATAATTCACCCCTCCACTTT. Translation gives CASSSTGPYNSPLHF.

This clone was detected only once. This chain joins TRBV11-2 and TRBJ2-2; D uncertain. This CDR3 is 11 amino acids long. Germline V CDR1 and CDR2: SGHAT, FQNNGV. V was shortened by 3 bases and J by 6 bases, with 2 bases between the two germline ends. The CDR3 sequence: CASSFPGELFF. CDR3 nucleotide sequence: TGTGCCAGCAGCTTTCCCGGGGAGCTGTTTTTT. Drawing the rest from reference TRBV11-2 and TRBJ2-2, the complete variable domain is EAGVAQSPRYKIIEKRQSVAFWCNPISGHATLYWYQQILGQGPKLLIQFQNNGVVDDSQLPKDRFSAERLKGVDSTLKIQPAKLEDSAVYLCASSFPGELFFGEGSRLTVL.

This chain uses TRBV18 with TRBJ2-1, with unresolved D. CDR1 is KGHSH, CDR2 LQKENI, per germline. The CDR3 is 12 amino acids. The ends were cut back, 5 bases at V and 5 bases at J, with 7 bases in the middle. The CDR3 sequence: CASSTRDNEQFF. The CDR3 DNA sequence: TGTGCCAGCTCAACACGGGACAATGAGCAGTTCTTC.

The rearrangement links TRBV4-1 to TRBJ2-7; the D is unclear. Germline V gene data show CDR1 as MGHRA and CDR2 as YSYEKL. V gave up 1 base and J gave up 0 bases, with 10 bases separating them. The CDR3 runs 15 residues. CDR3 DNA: TGCGCCAGCAGCCAAGTGTTTGGCGACTCCTACGAGCAGTACTTC. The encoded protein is CASSQVFGDSYEQYF.

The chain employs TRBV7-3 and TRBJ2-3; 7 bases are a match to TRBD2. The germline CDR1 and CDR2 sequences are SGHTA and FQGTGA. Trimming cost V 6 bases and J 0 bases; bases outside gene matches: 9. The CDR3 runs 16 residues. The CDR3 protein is CASRKGGSDSTDTQYF. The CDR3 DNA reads TGTGCCAGCAGAAAGGGCGGGAGCGATAGCACAGATACGCAGTATTTT.

The CDR3 DNA sequence: TGTGCCAGTAGTATAGGGACCGTCAGCAATCAGCCCCAGCATTTT. This sequence encodes CASSIGTVSNQPQHF. V is TRBV19 and J is TRBJ1-5, with D uncertain. Trimming pared 1 base from V and 1 base from J, leaving 8 bases between. CDR1 is LNHDA and CDR2 is SQIVND in the germline V gene (reference sequence). The CDR3 has 15 residues.

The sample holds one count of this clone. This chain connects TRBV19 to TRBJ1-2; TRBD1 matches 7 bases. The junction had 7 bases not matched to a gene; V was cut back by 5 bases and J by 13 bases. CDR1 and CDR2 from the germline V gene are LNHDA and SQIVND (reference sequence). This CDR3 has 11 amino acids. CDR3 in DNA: TGTGCCAGTAGTGATGGGACAGCCCGCACCTTC. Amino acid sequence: CASSDGTARTF.

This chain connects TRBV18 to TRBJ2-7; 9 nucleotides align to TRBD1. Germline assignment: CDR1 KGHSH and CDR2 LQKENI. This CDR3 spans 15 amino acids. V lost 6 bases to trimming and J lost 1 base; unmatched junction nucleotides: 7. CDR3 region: CASSRGQGPSYEQYF. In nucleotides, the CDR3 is TGTGCCAGCTCGCGCGGACAGGGGCCTTCCTACGAGCAGTACTTC. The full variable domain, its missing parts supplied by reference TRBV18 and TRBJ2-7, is NAGVMQNPRHLVRRRGQEARLRCSPMKGHSHVYWYRQLPEEGLKFMVYLQKENIIDESGMPKERFSAEFPKEGPSILRIQQVVRGDSAAYFCASSRGQGPSYEQYFGPGTRLTVT.

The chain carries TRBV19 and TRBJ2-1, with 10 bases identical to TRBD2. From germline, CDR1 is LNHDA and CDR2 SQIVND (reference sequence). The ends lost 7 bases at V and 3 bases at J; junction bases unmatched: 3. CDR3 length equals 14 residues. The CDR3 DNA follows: TGTGCCAGTAAAGGACTAGCGGTCTACAATGAGCAGTTCTTC. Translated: CASKGLAVYNEQFF.

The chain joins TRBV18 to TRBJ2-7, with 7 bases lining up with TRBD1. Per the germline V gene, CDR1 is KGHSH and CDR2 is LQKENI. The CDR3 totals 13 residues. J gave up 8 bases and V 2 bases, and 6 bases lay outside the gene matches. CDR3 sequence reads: CASSPETGVKQYF. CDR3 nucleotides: TGTGCCAGCTCACCAGAAACAGGGGTTAAGCAGTACTTC. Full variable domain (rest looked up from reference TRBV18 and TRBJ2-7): NAGVMQNPRHLVRRRGQEARLRCSPMKGHSHVYWYRQLPEEGLKFMVYLQKENIIDESGMPKERFSAEFPKEGPSILRIQQVVRGDSAAYFCASSPETGVKQYFGPGTRLTVT.

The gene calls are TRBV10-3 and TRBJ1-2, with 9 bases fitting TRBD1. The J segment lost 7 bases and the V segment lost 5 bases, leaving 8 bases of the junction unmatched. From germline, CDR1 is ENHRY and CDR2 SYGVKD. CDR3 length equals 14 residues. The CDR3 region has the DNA TGTGCCATCAGTAATAACAGGGGGCAGGGTGGCTACACCTTC. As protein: CAISNNRGQGGYTF.

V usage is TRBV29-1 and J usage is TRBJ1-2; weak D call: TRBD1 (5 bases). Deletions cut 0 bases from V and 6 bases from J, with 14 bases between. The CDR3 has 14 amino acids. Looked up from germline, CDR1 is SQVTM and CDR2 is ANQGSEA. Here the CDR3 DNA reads TGCAGCGTTGAAGATTATCCAGGGAAGGATGGCTACACCTTC. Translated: CSVEDYPGKDGYTF.

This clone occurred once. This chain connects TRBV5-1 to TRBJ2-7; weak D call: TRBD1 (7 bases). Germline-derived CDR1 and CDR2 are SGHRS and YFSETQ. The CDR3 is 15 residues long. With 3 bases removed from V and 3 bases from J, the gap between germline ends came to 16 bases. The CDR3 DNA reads TGCGCCAGCAGCTGGGGCCCGCAGGGGGGCTACGAGCAGTACTTC. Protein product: CASSWGPQGGYEQYF.

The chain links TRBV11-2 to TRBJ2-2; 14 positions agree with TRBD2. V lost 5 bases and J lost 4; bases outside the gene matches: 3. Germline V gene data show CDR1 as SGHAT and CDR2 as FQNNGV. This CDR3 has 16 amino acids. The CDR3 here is CASSRGLAGVTGELFF. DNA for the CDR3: TGTGCCAGCAGCCGGGGACTAGCGGGAGTCACCGGGGAGCTGTTTTTT.

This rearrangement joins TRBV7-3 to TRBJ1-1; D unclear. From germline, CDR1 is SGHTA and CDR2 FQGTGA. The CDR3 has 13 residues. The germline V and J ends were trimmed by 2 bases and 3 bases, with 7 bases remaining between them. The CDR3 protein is CASSLRVDTEAFF. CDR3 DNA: TGTGCCAGCAGCTTACGGGTCGACACTGAAGCTTTCTTT.

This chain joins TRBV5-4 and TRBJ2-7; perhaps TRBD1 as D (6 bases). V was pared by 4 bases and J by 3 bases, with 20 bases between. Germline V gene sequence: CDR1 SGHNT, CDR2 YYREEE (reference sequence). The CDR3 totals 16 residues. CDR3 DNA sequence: TGTGCCAGCAGCCAAAGACCTCTCAGGGGTAACTACGAGCAGTACTTC. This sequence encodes CASSQRPLRGNYEQYF.

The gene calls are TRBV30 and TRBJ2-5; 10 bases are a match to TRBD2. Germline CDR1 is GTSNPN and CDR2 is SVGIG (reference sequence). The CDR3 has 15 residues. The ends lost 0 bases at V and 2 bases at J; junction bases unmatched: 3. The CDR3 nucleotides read TGTGCCTGGAGTGTAGGGACTAGCGAACAAGAGACCCAGTACTTC. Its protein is CAWSVGTSEQETQYF. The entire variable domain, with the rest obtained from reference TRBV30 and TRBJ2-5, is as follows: SQTIHQWPATLVQPVGSPLSLECTVEGTSNPNLYWYRQAAGRGLQLLFYSVGIGQISSEVPQNLSASRPQDRQFILSSKKLLLSDSGFYLCAWSVGTSEQETQYFGPGTRLLVL.

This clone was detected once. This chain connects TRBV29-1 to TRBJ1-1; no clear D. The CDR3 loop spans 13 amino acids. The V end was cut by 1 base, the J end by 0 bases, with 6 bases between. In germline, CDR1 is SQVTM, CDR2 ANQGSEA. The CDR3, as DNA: TGCAGCGTTGAAGCAGGTCTGAACACTGAAGCTTTCTTT. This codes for CSVEAGLNTEAFF.

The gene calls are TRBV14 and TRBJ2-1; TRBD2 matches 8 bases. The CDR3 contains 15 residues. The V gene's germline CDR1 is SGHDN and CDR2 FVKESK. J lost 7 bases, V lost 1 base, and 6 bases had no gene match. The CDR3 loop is CASSQASGRWNEQFF. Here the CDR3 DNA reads TGTGCCAGCAGCCAAGCGAGCGGGAGATGGAATGAGCAGTTCTTC. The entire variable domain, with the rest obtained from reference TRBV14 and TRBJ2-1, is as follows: EAGVTQFPSHSVIEKGQTVTLRCDPISGHDNLYWYRRVMGKEIKFLLHFVKESKQDESGMPNNRFLAERTGGTYSTLKVQPAELEDSGVYFCASSQASGRWNEQFFGPGTRLTVL.

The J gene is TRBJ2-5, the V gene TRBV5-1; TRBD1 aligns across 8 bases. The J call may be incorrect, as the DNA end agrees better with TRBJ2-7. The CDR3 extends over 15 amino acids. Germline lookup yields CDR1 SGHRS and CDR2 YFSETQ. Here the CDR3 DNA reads TGCGCCAGCAGCCCTATAGGACAGGGTCCCTACGAGCAGTACTTC. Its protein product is CASSPIGQGPYEQYF.

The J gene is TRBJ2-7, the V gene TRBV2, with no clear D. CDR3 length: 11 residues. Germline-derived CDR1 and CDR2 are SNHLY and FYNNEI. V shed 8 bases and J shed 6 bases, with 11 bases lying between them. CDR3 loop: CASHAYSEQYF. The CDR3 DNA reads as TGTGCCAGCCACGCCTACTCCGAGCAGTACTTC.

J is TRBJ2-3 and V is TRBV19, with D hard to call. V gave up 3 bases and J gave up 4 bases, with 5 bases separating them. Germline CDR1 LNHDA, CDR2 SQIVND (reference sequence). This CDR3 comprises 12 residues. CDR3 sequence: CASSILPDTQYF. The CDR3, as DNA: TGTGCCAGTAGTATCCTGCCAGATACGCAGTATTTT.

CDR3 loop: CASSLLLAGNYNEQFF. CDR3 coding DNA: TGTGCCAGCAGTTTATTACTAGCGGGAAATTACAATGAGCAGTTCTTC. This chain links TRBV28 with TRBJ2-1, with 10 bases identical to TRBD2. The trim removed 1 base at V and 4 bases at J, leaving 4 bases unmatched. CDR3 length: 16 amino acids. Germline-derived CDR1 and CDR2 are MDHEN and SYDVKM.

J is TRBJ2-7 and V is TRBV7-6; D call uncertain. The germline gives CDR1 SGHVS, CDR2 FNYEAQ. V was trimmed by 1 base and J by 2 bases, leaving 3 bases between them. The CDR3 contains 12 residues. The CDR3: CASSLEPYEQYF. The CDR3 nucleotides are TGTGCCAGCAGCTTAGAACCCTACGAGCAGTACTTC.

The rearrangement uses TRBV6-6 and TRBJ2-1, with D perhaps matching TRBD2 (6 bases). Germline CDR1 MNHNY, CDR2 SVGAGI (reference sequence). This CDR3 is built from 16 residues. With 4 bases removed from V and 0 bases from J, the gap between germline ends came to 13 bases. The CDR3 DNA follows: TGTGCCAGCAGTTCAGGGACTTCAATCTCCTACAATGAGCAGTTCTTC. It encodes CASSSGTSISYNEQFF.

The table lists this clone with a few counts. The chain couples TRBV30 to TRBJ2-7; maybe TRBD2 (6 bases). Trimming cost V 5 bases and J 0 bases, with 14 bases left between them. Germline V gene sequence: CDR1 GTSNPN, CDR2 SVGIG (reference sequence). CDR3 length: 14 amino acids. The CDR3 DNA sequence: TGTGCCTGGGATAGCGGCCCTTTCTCCTACGAGCAGTACTTC. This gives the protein CAWDSGPFSYEQYF.

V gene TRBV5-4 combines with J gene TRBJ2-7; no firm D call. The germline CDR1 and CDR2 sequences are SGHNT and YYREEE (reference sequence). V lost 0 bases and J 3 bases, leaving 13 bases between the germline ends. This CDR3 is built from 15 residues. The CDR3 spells CASSLGGRVNYEQYF. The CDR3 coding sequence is TGTGCCAGCAGCTTGGGGGGTCGGGTTAACTACGAGCAGTACTTC.